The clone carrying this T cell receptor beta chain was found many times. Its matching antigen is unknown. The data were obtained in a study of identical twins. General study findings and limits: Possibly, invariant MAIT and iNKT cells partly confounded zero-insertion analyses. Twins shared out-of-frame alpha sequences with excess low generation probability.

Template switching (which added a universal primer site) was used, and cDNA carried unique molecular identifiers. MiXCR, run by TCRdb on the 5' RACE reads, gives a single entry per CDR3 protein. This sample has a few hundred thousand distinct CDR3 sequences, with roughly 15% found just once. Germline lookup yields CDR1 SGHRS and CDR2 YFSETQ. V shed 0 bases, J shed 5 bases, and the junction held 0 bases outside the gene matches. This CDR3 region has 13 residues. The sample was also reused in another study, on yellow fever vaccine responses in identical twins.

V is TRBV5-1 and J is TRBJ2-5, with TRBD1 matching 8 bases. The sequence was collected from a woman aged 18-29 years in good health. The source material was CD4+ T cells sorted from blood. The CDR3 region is CASSLGTGETQYF. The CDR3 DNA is TGCGCCAGCAGCTTGGGGACAGGGGAGACCCAGTACTTC.